This T cell receptor beta chain is drawn from a study of T-cell reconstitution after alpha-beta-depleted transplantation in children. The germline gives CDR1 DFQATT, CDR2 SNEGSKA (reference sequence). This CDR3 has 12 residues. V lost 3 bases, J lost 6 bases, and 12 bases lay in between. In this sample, this clonotype turned up many times. Unique molecular identifiers were built into the TCRbeta library. TCRdb fed the PCR reads into MiXCR, producing one record per CDR3 protein. The sample lists roughly 200,000 distinct CDR3 sequences, roughly 8.1% occurring once. The rearrangement uses TRBV20-1 and TRBJ2-7; D remains unclear. Material: PBMCs, mostly from graft donor cells, obtained 360 days after TCRalphabeta/CD19-depleted stem cell transplant. The TCR originated in a male patient between 2 and 10 years old who had a stem cell transplant for acute myeloid leukemia, so the T cells may come from the graft donor. CDR3 residues: CSARTSQSEQYF. CDR3 DNA: TGCAGTGCTAGGACTTCTCAGAGCGAGCAGTACTTC.